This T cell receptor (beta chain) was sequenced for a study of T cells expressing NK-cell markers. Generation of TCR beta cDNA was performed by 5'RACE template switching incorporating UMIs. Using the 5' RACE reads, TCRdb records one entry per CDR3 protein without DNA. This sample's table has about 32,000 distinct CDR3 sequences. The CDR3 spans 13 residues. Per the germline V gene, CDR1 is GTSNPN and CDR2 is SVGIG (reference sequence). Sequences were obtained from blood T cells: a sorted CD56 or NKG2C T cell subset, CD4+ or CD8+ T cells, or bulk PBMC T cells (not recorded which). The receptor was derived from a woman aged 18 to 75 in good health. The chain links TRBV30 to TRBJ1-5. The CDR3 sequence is CAWSEGFDQPQHF.